This paragraph covers one T cell receptor beta chain sequence. Its antigen is unidentified. The sample originates from a study of post-analysis software for immune sequencing data. In the study overall: Relapsing-remitting, secondary progressive and progressive-relapsing courses of multiple sclerosis were included.

TCR beta cDNA libraries included unique molecular identifiers. cDNA molecules numbering roughly 0.5 million came from roughly 1 to 10 million T cells. From the PCR reads, TCRdb called clonotypes with MiXCR, one entry per CDR3 protein. The sample includes hundreds of thousands of distinct CDR3 sequences, roughly 27% of them seen just once. Findings and caveats of the study: When patients were compared with controls, about 5 TRBV segments were more frequent, TRBV5-6, TRBV5-1 and TRBV20-1 among them. There was significantly lower normalized Chao1 diversity in multiple sclerosis patients than in controls.

The germline V and J ends were trimmed by 5 bases and 4 bases, with 14 bases remaining between them. The CDR3 length is 14 residues. The germline gives CDR1 MNHEY, CDR2 SMNVEV (reference sequence). The genes are TRBV27 and TRBJ2-5, with D unresolved. The clonotype comes from a girl between 10 and 17 years old with multiple sclerosis. Source material: blood. CDR3 residues: CASSAYIRRETQYF. DNA of the CDR3: TGTGCCAGCAGTGCCTATATACGTAGAGAGACCCAGTACTTC.